These T cell receptor beta chains were read from a single sample in a study. TCRdb re-called the 5' RACE reads through MiXCR, storing one row per CDR3 protein. This sample has about 57,000 distinct CDR3 sequences, with roughly 28% found just once. The sample consisted of tumor-infiltrating Tregs sorted from the breast tumor. The receptors were gathered from a female donor with breast cancer. The CDR3 runs from the conserved cysteine through the conserved F or W. The D gene is left open where the match is weak. The listing skips clone size in some rows; elsewhere it reads once, few, many or a size class.

clone_size: many; v_call: TRBV6-2/TRBV6-3; d_call: TRBD1; j_call: TRBJ2-7; cdr3_length: 17; cdr3_aa: CASSSPKQGAGTNEQYF; cdr3_nt: TGTGCCAGCAGTTCGCCTAAACAGGGGGCCGGGACGAACGAGCAGTACTTC
clone_size: few; v_call: TRBV15; d_call: NA; j_call: TRBJ2-5; cdr3_length: 14; cdr3_aa: CATSRDKLAETQYF; cdr3_nt: TGTGCCACCAGCAGAGATAAGTTGGCAGAGACCCAGTACTTC
clone_size: NA; v_call: TRBV4-3; d_call: NA; j_call: TRBJ2-1; cdr3_length: 15; cdr3_aa: CASSQGSGDDNEQFF; cdr3_nt: TGTGCCAGCAGCCAAGGATCGGGAGATGACAATGAGCAGTTCTTC
clone_size: few; v_call: TRBV11-2; d_call: TRBD2; j_call: TRBJ2-7; cdr3_length: 15; cdr3_aa: CASSSGTSVTYEQYF; cdr3_nt: TGTGCCAGCAGCTCCGGGACTAGCGTAACCTACGAGCAGTACTTC
clone_size: many; v_call: TRBV6-1; d_call: NA; j_call: TRBJ1-5; cdr3_length: 16; cdr3_aa: CAATGSLGWSNQPQHF; cdr3_nt: TGTGCCGCCACAGGGTCTTTGGGGTGGAGCAATCAGCCCCAGCATTTT
clone_size: NA; v_call: TRBV28; d_call: NA; j_call: TRBJ1-1; cdr3_length: 13; cdr3_aa: CASRSTGNTEAFF; cdr3_nt: TGTGCCAGCAGATCGACAGGAAACACTGAAGCTTTCTTT
clone_size: many; v_call: TRBV30; d_call: NA; j_call: TRBJ1-4; cdr3_length: 11; cdr3_aa: CAWSIREKLFF; cdr3_nt: TGTGCCTGGAGCATTCGGGAAAAACTGTTTTTT
clone_size: NA; v_call: TRBV30; d_call: TRBD1; j_call: TRBJ1-3; cdr3_length: 12; cdr3_aa: CACRGPGNTIYF; cdr3_nt: TGTGCCTGCAGGGGGCCTGGAAACACCATATATTTT
clone_size: NA; v_call: TRBV2; d_call: NA; j_call: TRBJ1-5; cdr3_length: 13; cdr3_aa: CASIQEANQPQHF; cdr3_nt: TGTGCCAGCATTCAGGAGGCCAATCAGCCCCAGCATTTT
clone_size: NA; v_call: TRBV2; d_call: TRBD2; j_call: TRBJ2-1; cdr3_length: 17; cdr3_aa: CASRYSRTSGSRDEQFF; cdr3_nt: TGCGCCAGCAGATATTCCCGGACTAGCGGGAGTCGGGATGAGCAGTTCTTC